This T cell receptor beta chain was observed in a study of T-cell reconstitution after alpha-beta-depleted transplantation in children. Unique molecular identifiers were incorporated during preparation of the TCRbeta library. One entry per CDR3 protein, called by TCRdb with MiXCR from the PCR reads. This table holds about 610,000 distinct CDR3 sequences, over 9.5% found once. The CDR3 has 13 amino acids. Trimming at V came to 6 bases and at J to 4 bases, leaving 3 bases not matched to a gene. The V call is TRBV12-3 or TRBV12-4, the J call TRBJ1-2; TRBD1 matches at 9 bases. The material sequenced was PBMCs from the stem cell graft donor, taken from the stem cell graft. The source is a human donor who donated a stem cell graft to a child with acute myeloid leukemia. The CDR3 DNA reads TGTGCCAGCAGCGGACAGGGGACCTATGGCTACACCTTC. Amino acid sequence: CASSGQGTYGYTF.